A selection of T cell receptor beta chains follows, all from one sample in a study of low-dose radiotherapy and immunotherapy resistance in tumors. TCRdb ran MiXCR on the reads and lists one entry per CDR3 protein. The sample holds more than 85,000 distinct CDR3 sequences, 9% to 9.5% seen once. The material sequenced was PBMCs, taken before treatment. Receptors were obtained from a male donor with prostate cancer. Both conserved end residues are trimmed from each CDR3.

J	V	CDR3
TRBJ2-7	TRBV18	ASSPGRQSYEQY
TRBJ1-2	TRBV18	ASSPPQDGSYGYT
TRBJ1-6	TRBV7-2	ASSLVVGQENSPLH
TRBJ2-1	TRBV7-2	ASSNLYNEQF
TRBJ2-7	TRBV30	AWSGRASGDSSYEQY
TRBJ2-3	TRBV5-5	ATQTLTGGADTQY
TRBJ2-2	TRBV28	ASSSIKGFSNTGELF
TRBJ1-1	TRBV19	ASSISTGLTFSF
TRBJ2-2	TRBV12-3/TRBV12-4	ASSFAGDGELF
TRBJ2-1	TRBV12-3/TRBV12-4	ASSFYPQENEQF
TRBJ2-6	TRBV27	ASSSWGVGSSGANVLT
TRBJ1-5	TRBV7-9	ASSSPLSNQPQH
TRBJ2-7	TRBV2	ASQSGRASYEQY
TRBJ2-1	TRBV19	ASSPESSSYNEQF
TRBJ2-1	TRBV5-1	ASSGGGVTSGYNEQF
TRBJ2-1	TRBV20-1	SATSALSYNEQF
TRBJ2-3	TRBV7-2	ASSLEARFSTDTQY
TRBJ2-7	TRBV29-1	SVVSFYEQY
TRBJ2-4	TRBV30	AWSRGRKNIQY
TRBJ1-1	TRBV7-2	ASSLVTGVTEAF
TRBJ1-1	TRBV2	ASSPRDRGTEAF